This TCR beta chain was observed in a study of blood T cell repertoires in COVID-19. Produced via immunoSEQ multiplex PCR; TCRdb's table is partial and in-frame only. The top ten clones hold roughly a tenth of a sample with roughly 200,000 clones, under 90% of them seen once. J gave up 4 bases and V 4 bases, and 6 bases lay outside the gene matches. The germline gives CDR1 SGHNT, CDR2 YYREEE (reference sequence). The CDR3 covers 15 residues. The chain uses TRBV5-4 and TRBJ1-1; 11 nucleotides line up with TRBD1. Sequencing input: peripheral blood. The origin of this receptor is an elderly woman with COVID-19, enrolled during active disease. CDR3 nucleotide sequence: TGTGCCAGCAGCAAGGACAGGGGGCGGTTCACTGAAGCTTTCTTT. Its translation: CASSKDRGRFTEAFF.